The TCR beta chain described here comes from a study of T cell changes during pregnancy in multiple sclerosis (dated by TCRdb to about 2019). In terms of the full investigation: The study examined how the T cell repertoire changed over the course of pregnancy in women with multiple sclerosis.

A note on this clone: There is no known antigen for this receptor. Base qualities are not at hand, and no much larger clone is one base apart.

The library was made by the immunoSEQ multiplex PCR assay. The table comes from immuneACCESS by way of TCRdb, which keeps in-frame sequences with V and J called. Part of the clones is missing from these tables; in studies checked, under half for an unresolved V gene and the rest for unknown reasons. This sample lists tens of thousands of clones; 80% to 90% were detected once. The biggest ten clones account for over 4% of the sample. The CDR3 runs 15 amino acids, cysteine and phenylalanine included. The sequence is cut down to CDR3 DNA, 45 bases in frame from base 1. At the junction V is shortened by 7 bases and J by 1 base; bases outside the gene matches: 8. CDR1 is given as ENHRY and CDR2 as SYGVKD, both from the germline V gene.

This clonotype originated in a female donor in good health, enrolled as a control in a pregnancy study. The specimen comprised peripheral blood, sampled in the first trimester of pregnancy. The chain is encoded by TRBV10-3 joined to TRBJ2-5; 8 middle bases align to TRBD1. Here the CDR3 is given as CAITTGQGTQETQYF. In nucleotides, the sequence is TGTGCCATCACTACCGGACAGGGCACCCAAGAGACCCAGTACTTC.